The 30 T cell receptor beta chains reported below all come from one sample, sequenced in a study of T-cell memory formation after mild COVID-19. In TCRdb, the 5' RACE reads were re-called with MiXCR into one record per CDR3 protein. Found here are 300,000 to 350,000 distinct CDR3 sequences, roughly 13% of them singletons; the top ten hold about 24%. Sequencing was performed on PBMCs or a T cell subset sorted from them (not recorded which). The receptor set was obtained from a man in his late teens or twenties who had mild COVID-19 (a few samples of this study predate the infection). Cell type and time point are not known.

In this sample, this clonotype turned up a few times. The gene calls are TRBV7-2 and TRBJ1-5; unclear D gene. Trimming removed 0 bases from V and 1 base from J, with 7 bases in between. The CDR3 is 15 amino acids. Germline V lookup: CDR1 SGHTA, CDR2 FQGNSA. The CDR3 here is CASSLAGVSNQPQHF. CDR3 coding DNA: TGTGCCAGCAGCTTAGCCGGGGTGAGCAATCAGCCCCAGCATTTT.

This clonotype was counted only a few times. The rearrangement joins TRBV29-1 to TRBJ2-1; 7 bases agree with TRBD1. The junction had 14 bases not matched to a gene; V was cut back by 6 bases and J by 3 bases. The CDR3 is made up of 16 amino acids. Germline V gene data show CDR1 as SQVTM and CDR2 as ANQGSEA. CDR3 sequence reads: CSVKTTGTASYNEQFF. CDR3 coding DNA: TGCAGCGTAAAAACCACCGGGACAGCGAGCTACAATGAGCAGTTCTTC.

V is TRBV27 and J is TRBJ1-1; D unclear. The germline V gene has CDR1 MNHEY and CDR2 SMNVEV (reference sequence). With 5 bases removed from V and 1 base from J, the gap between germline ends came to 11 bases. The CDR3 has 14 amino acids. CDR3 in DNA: TGTGCCAGCAGTCTAGTTCGCAGGAACACTGAAGCTTTCTTT. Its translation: CASSLVRRNTEAFF.

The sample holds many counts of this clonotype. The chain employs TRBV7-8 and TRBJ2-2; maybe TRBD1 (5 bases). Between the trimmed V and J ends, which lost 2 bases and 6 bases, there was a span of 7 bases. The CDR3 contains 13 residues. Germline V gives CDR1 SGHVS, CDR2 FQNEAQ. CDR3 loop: CASSLRGPGELFF. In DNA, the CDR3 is TGTGCCAGCAGCTTAAGGGGCCCCGGGGAGCTGTTTTTT.

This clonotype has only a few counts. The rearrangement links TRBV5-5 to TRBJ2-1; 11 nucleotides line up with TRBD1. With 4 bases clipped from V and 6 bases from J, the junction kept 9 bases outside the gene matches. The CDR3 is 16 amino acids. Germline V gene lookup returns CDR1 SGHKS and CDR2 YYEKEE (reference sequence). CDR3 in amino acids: CASSLGGTGGLNEQFF. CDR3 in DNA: TGTGCCAGCAGCCTGGGTGGGACAGGGGGTCTCAATGAGCAGTTCTTC. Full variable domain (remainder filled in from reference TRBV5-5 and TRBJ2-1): DAGVTQSPTHLIKTRGQQVTLRCSPISGHKSVSWYQQVLGQGPQFIFQYYEKEERGRGNFPDRFSARQFPNYSSELNVNALLLGDSALYLCASSLGGTGGLNEQFFGPGTRLTVL.

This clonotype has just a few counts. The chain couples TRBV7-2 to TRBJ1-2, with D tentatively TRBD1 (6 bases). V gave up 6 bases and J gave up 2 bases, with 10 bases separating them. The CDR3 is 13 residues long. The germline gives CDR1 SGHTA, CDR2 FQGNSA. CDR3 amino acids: CASRRDRNYGYTF. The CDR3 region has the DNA TGTGCCAGCAGGCGTGACAGGAACTATGGCTACACCTTC.

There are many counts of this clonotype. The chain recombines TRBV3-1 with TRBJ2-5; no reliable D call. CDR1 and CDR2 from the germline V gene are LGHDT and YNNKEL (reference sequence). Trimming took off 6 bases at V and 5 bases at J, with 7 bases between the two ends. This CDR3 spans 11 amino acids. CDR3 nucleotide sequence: TGTGCCAGCAGACTCCTCGAGACCCAGTACTTC. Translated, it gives CASRLLETQYF.

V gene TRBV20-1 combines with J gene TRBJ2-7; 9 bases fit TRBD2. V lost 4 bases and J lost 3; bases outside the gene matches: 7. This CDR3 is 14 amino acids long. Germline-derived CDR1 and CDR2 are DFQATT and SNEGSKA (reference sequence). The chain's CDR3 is CSATPRAGGYEQYF. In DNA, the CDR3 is TGCAGTGCTACTCCTAGAGCGGGAGGCTACGAGCAGTACTTC.

CDR3 sequence (DNA): TGTGCCAGCAGCCCCCAGGGGGGTCAAGCTTTCTTT. This sequence encodes CASSPQGGQAFF. The chain uses TRBV7-3 and TRBJ1-1, with 7 bases fitting TRBD1. The ends lost 5 bases at V and 9 bases at J; junction bases unmatched: 6. Germline V CDR1 and CDR2: SGHTA, FQGTGA. The CDR3 has 12 amino acids.

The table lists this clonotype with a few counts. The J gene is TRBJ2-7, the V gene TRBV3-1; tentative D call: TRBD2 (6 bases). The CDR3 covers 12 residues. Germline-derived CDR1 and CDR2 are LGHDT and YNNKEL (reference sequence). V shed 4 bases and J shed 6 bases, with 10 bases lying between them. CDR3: CASSPRDSEQYF. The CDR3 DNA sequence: TGTGCCAGCAGCCCACGGGACTCCGAGCAGTACTTC.

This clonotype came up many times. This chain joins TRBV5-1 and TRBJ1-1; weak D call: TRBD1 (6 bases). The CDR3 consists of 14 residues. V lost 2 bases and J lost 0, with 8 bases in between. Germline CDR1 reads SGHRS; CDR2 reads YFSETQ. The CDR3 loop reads CASSLYRVNTEAFF. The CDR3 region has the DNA TGCGCCAGCAGCTTATACAGGGTGAACACTGAAGCTTTCTTT.

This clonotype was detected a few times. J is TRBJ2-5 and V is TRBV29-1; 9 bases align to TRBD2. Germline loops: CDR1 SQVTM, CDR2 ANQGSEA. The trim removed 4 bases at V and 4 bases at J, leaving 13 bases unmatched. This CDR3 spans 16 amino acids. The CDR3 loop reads CSVGDQWLAGSETQYF. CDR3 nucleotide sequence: TGCAGCGTTGGAGATCAGTGGCTAGCGGGGTCAGAGACCCAGTACTTC.

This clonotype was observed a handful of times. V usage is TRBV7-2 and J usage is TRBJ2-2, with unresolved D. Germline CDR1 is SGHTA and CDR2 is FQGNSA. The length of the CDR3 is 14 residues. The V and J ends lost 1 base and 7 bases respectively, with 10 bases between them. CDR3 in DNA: TGTGCCAGCAGCTTAGTTTCTGGGATCGGGGAGCTGTTTTTT. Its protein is CASSLVSGIGELFF.

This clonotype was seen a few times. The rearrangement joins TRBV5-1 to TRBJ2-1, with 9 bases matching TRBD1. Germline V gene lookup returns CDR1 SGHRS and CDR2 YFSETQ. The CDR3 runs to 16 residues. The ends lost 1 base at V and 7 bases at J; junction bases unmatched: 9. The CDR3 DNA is TGCGCCAGCAGCTTGTTTGGGACAGGGCAAGGAAATGAGCAGTTCTTC. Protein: CASSLFGTGQGNEQFF.

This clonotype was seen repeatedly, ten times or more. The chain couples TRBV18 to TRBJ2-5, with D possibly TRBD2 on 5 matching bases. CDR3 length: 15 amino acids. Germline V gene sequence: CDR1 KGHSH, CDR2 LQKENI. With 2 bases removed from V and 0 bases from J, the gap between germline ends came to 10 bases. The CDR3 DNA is TGTGCCAGCTCACCAAGGAAGGGAGACCAAGAGACCCAGTACTTC. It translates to CASSPRKGDQETQYF.

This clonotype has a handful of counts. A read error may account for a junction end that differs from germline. CDR3 sequence (DNA): TGTGCCAGCAGTTTCCGGTCTAGCGGGGGGCGTAGCACATATACGCAGTATTTT. Amino acids: CASSFRSSGGRSTYTQYF. This rearrangement joins TRBV12-3 or TRBV12-4 to TRBJ2-3; 11 bases are a match to TRBD2. CDR3 length: 18 amino acids.

Here the CDR3 DNA reads TGCGCCAGCAGCCATGAATCCGGGACAAACCAGCCCCAGCATTTT. Amino acid sequence: CASSHESGTNQPQHF. The chain links TRBV4-1 to TRBJ1-5; D may be TRBD1 (6 bases). The CDR3 has 15 residues. Trimming cost V 3 bases and J 7 bases, with 16 bases left between them. Germline lookup yields CDR1 MGHRA and CDR2 YSYEKL.

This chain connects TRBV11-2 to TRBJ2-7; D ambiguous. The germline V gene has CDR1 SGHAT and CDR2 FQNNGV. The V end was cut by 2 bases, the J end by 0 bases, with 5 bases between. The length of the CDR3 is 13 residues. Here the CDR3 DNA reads TGTGCCAGCAGCTTAATGAGCTCCTACGAGCAGTACGTC. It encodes CASSLMSSYEQYV.

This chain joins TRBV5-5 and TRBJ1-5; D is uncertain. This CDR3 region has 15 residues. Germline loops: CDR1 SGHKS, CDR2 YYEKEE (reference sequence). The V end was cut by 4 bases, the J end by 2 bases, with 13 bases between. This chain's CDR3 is CASSPARAGNQPQHF. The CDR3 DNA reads TGTGCCAGCAGCCCGGCCCGGGCGGGCAATCAGCCCCAGCATTTT.

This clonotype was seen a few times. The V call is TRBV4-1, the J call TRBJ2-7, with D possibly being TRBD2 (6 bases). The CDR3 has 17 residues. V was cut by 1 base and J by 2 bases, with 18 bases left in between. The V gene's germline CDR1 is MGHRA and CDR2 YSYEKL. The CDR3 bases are TGCGCCAGCAGCCAAGGGCAGGGAGGAGGCGCCACCTACGAGCAGTACTTC. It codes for CASSQGQGGGATYEQYF.

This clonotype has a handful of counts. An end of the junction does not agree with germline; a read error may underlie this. CDR3 nucleotide sequence: TGTGCCAGCAGCCGCGGTGAATATTTCGACCCGCCCAACCTCTTC. Protein product: CASSRGEYFDPPNLF. This rearrangement joins TRBV7-9 to TRBJ1-2; no clear D. CDR1 is SEHNR and CDR2 is FQNEAQ in the germline V gene (reference sequence). The CDR3 has 15 amino acids.

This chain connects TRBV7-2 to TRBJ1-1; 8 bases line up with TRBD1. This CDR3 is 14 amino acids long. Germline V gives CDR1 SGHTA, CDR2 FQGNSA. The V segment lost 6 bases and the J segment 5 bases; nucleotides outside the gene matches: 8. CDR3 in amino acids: CASRNQGAGTEAFF. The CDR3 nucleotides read TGTGCCAGCAGGAACCAGGGGGCTGGGACTGAAGCTTTCTTT.

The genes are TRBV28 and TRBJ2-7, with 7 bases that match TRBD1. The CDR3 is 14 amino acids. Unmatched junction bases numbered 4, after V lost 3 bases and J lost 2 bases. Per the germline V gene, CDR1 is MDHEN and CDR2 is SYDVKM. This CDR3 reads CASSLGTAAYEQYV. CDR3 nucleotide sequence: TGTGCCAGCAGTTTGGGGACAGCAGCCTACGAGCAGTACGTC.

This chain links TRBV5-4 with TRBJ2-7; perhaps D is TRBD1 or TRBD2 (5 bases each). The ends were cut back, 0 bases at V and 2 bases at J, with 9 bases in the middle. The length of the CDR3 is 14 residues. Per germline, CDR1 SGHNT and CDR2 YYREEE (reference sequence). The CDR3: CASSLAGATYEQYF. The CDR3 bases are TGTGCCAGCAGCTTGGCCGGGGCCACCTACGAGCAGTACTTC.

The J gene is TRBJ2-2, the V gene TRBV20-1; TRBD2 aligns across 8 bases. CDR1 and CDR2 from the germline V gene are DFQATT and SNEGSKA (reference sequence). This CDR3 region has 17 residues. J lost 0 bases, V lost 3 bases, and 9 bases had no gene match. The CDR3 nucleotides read TGCAGTGCTAGGGTCGCGGGGGGCTCTACGAACACCGGGGAGCTGTTTTTT. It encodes CSARVAGGSTNTGELFF.

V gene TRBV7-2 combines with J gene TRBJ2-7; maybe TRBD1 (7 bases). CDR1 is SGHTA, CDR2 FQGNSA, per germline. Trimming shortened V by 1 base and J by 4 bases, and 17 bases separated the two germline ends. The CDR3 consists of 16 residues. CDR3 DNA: TGTGCCAGCAGCTTAGAGGCGTTCAGGGGGAGGTACGAGCAGTACTTC. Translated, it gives CASSLEAFRGRYEQYF.

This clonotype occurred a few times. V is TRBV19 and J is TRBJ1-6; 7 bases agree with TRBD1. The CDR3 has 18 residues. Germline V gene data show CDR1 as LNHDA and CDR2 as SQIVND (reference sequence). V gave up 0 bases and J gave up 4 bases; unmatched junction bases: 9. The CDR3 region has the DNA TGTGCCAGTAGTATAGAGAGACGCGGGACAGTTTATAATTCACCCCTCCACTTT. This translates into CASSIERRGTVYNSPLHF.

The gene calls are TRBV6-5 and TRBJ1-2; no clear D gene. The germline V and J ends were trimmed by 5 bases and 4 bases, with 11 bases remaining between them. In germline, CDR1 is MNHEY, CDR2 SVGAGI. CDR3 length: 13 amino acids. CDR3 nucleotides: TGTGCCAGCAGTCCTGGGAATTCCTATGGCTACACCTTC. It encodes CASSPGNSYGYTF.

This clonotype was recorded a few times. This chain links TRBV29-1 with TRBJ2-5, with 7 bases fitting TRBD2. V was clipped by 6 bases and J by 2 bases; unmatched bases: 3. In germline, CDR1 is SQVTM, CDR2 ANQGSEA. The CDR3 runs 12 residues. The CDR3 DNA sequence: TGCAGCGTCTGGGGGGGGCAAGAGACCCAGTACTTC. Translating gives CSVWGGQETQYF. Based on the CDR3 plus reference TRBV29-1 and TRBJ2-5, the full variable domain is SAVISQKPSRDICQRGTSLTIQCQVDSQVTMMFWYRQQPGQSLTLIATANQGSEATYESGFVIDKFPISRPNLTFSTLTVSNMSPEDSSIYLCSVWGGQETQYFGPGTRLLVL.

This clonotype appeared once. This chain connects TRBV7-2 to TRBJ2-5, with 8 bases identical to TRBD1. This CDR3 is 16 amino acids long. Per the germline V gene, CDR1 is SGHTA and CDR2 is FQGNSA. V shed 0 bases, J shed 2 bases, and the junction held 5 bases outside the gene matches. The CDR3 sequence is CASSLARTGRQETQYF. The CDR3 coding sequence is TGTGCCAGCAGCTTAGCGCGGACAGGGCGACAAGAGACCCAGTACTTC. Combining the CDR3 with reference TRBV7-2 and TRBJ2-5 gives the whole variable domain GAGVSQSPSNKVTEKGKDVELRCDPISGHTALYWYRQSLGQGLEFLIYFQGNSAPDKSGLPSDRFSAERTGGSVSTLTIQRTQQEDSAVYLCASSLARTGRQETQYFGPGTRLLVL.